This T cell receptor (beta chain) appears in the sequencing data of a study of blood T cells in healthy people across ages. The authors ran a second PCR of 7 to 11 cycles using a sample-barcoded 5' primer and a J-beta primer mix. Tags on each cDNA molecule came from a template-switch adaptor with 12 random nucleotides. TCRdb redid the calling of the 5' RACE reads with MiXCR, one entry per CDR3 protein. The table records around 750,000 distinct CDR3 sequences, approximately 55% of them present only once. With 2 bases clipped from V and 5 bases from J, the junction kept 7 bases outside the gene matches. The CDR3 is made up of 16 amino acids. Germline V CDR1 and CDR2: SQVTM, ANQGSEA.

This sequence originates from a man aged 80 or over in good health. This chain connects TRBV29-1 to TRBJ2-1; 12 bases align to TRBD2. Material: blood. CDR3 nucleotides: TGCAGCGTTGAAAGCCTAGCGGGAGGGTTCAACAATGAGCAGTTCTTC. Its translation is CSVESLAGGFNNEQFF.